Listed here are 4 T cell receptor beta chains from one sample, sequenced in a study of cytomegalovirus exposure and HLA in healthy donors. Clones were sequenced by immunoSEQ multiplex PCR, and TCRdb holds only the in-frame ones, with some missing. The sample consists of over 200,000 clones, about 86% of them appearing once. Input material: PBMCs. These TCRs come from a woman younger than 35 in good health and CMV-seronegative.

The J gene is TRBJ1-1, the V gene TRBV6-5; 7 bases match TRBD1. Germline V gene lookup returns CDR1 MNHEY and CDR2 SVGAGI. The trim removed 6 bases at V and 1 base at J, leaving 8 bases unmatched. CDR3 length equals 15 residues. CDR3 amino acids: CASRKGTVGNTEAFF. CDR3 sequence (DNA): TGTGCCAGCAGGAAAGGGACAGTAGGGAACACTGAAGCTTTCTTT.

This clone was found once. The CDR3 DNA follows: TGTGCCAGCTTGGGCCGGGGGGCCTACGAGCAGTACTTC. Its protein is CASLGRGAYEQYF. This rearrangement joins TRBV2 to TRBJ2-7; 7 bases match TRBD2. Unmatched junction bases numbered 6, after V lost 8 bases and J lost 2 bases. The CDR3 is 13 amino acids. Germline CDR1 reads SNHLY; CDR2 reads FYNNEI.

This clone was observed a single time. V is TRBV30 and J is TRBJ2-7; tentative D call: TRBD2 (7 bases). CDR1 and CDR2 from the germline V gene are GTSNPN and SVGIG (reference sequence). The CDR3 runs to 15 residues. The V gene lost 4 bases and the J gene lost 4 bases, with 20 bases spanning the gap. CDR3 in amino acids: CAWTRNGGGRYEQYF. The DNA of the CDR3 is TGTGCCTGGACTCGCAACGGGGGCGGGAGATACGAGCAGTACTTC.

This chain joins TRBV4-1 and TRBJ2-1; 11 bases match TRBD1. The CDR3 is 17 residues long. From germline, CDR1 is MGHRA and CDR2 YSYEKL. V lost 4 bases, J lost 7 bases, and 12 bases stayed unmatched. The CDR3 is CASSPQGRTGGRNEQFF. The CDR3 region has the DNA TGCGCCAGCAGCCCACAGGGTAGGACAGGGGGCCGAAATGAGCAGTTCTTC.